This T cell receptor beta chain was observed in a study of T cell responses to AZD1222 COVID-19 vaccine. Study-level results: The span of vaccine-associated CD4 TCRs extended across spike, with dominance at 160-218 and 743-854.

Concerning this clone itself: Antigen specificity is unknown.

Sequencing used immunoSEQ multiplex PCR; TCRdb keeps in-frame clones, though not all of them. The profile shows around 100,000 clones, around 87% of them singletons. The CDR3 is 12 residues long. The V gene end was trimmed by 6 bases and the J gene end by 8 bases; junction bases not matched to a gene: 9. Germline V CDR1 and CDR2: SQVTM, ANQGSEA. This sample comprised peripheral blood, obtained on day 0 of MenACWY control vaccination. The TCR originated in an adult in good health. The chain carries TRBV29-1 and TRBJ1-2; 7 bases align to TRBD1. CDR3 nucleotides: TGCAGCGTGTTACAGGGGAGTAAGGGCTACACCTTC. The encoded protein is CSVLQGSKGYTF.